Below, 5 T cell receptor beta chains from the same sample are listed, as sequenced in a study of immune evolution from preneoplasia to lung adenocarcinoma (dated by TCRdb to about 2021). Library preparation was by the immunoSEQ multiplex PCR assay. Here the immuneACCESS table is served through TCRdb, limited to in-frame sequences with V and J called. Missing clones are a known gap in these copies; in checked studies unresolved V genes cover under half, and the rest lacks a known reason. The sample yields more than 10,000 clones; over 60% were counted once. Under 30% of the sample goes to the ten largest clones. Source material: FFPE normal lung tissue adjacent to the tumor. The receptors here all came from a person aged 55-75 years with lung adenocarcinoma. Some clones in this sample may be carry-over from other donors' samples.

This chain uses TRBV5-4 with TRBJ1-2, with a weak D call TRBD1 (6 bases). CDR1 and CDR2 (germline): SGHNT, YYREEE (reference sequence). The germline V and J ends were trimmed by 3 bases and 5 bases, with 8 bases remaining between them. The CDR3 sequence is 12 residues long. The CDR3 DNA follows: TGTGCCAGCAGCTCGGACAGATATGGCTACACCTTC. This translates into CASSSDRYGYTF. Full variable domain (outside the CDR3, taken from reference TRBV5-4 and TRBJ1-2): ETGVTQSPTHLIKTRGQQVTLRCSSQSGHNTVSWYQQALGQGPQFIFQYYREEENGRGNFPPRFSGLQFPNYSSELNVNALELDDSALYLCASSSDRYGYTFGSGTRLTVV.

This clone was found once. The J gene is TRBJ1-2, the V gene TRBV5-1; weak D call: TRBD1 (5 bases). The CDR3 runs to 15 residues. In germline, CDR1 is SGHRS, CDR2 YFSETQ. Trimming shortened V by 4 bases and J by 4 bases, and 17 bases separated the two germline ends. CDR3 in amino acids: CASSLSGTLSYGYTF. The CDR3 bases are TGCGCCAGCAGCCTCTCGGGGACCCTAAGCTATGGCTACACCTTC.

CDR3 DNA sequence: TGTGCCAGCAGCGTAGTTCCAGCGAACACCATATATTTT. Translating it yields CASSVVPANTIYF. This chain connects TRBV9 to TRBJ1-3; D remains ambiguous. The germline gives CDR1 SGDLS, CDR2 YYNGEE. The CDR3 is 13 residues long. Trimming took off 0 bases at V and 7 bases at J, with 8 bases between the two ends.

This chain uses TRBV2 with TRBJ2-3; perhaps D is TRBD1 or TRBD2 (5 bases each). CDR3 length equals 14 residues. Germline V gene data show CDR1 as SNHLY and CDR2 as FYNNEI. Trimming removed 6 bases at V and 6 bases at J, with 16 bases between. The CDR3 is CASRAGTPFDTQYF. The CDR3 DNA reads as TGTGCCAGCAGAGCCGGGACCCCGTTCGATACGCAGTATTTT.

This rearrangement joins TRBV7-2 to TRBJ2-1, with 7 positions matching TRBD2. The CDR3 covers 15 residues. Trimming at V came to 7 bases and at J to 4 bases, leaving 10 bases not matched to a gene. Germline-derived CDR1 and CDR2 are SGHTA and FQGNSA. The CDR3 sequence: CASTPLSGAYNEQFF. The CDR3 DNA reads TGTGCCAGCACCCCTCTCAGCGGGGCATACAATGAGCAGTTCTTC.